The 20 T cell receptor beta chains below were found in one sample sequenced in a study of blood T cell repertoires in COVID-19. Some clones are missing from TCRdb's copy, which holds only in-frame ones; the method was immunoSEQ multiplex PCR. The sample yields some 240,000 clones, around 90% seen once. The specimen was peripheral blood. The receptor set was obtained from a man in his sixties who had recovered from COVID-19.

This chain uses TRBV5-6 with TRBJ2-6; tentative D call: TRBD2 (5 bases). CDR1 is SGHDT, CDR2 YYEEEE, per germline. The CDR3 is 16 residues long. Trimming removed 0 bases at V and 0 bases at J, with 7 bases between. CDR3 nucleotide sequence: TGTGCCAGCAGCTTGGTAGAGGGCTCTGGGGCCAACGTCCTGACTTTC. The encoded protein is CASSLVEGSGANVLTF.

V gene TRBV9 combines with J gene TRBJ2-3; D not resolved. The CDR3 covers 15 residues. Trimming pared 4 bases from V and 3 bases from J, leaving 15 bases between. Looked up from germline, CDR1 is SGDLS and CDR2 is YYNGEE. The CDR3 nucleotides read TGTGCCAGCAGCCCACGGAGCGTAGGTACAGATACGCAGTATTTT. It translates to CASSPRSVGTDTQYF.

The J gene is TRBJ1-2, the V gene TRBV12-3 or TRBV12-4; 11 bases fit TRBD1. This CDR3 has 13 residues. V gave up 7 bases and J gave up 8 bases; unmatched junction bases: 6. The CDR3 bases are TGTGCCAGCAAAGGACAGGGGGCAAAGGGCTACACCTTC. Its translation is CASKGQGAKGYTF.

The chain recombines TRBV15 with TRBJ2-2; D possibly corresponds to TRBD2 (6 bases). Trimming stripped 4 bases from V and 3 bases from J, with 12 bases between. There are 15 residues in the CDR3. Germline V gene lookup returns CDR1 LNHNV and CDR2 YYDKDF (reference sequence). The DNA for the CDR3 is TGTGCCACCAGCATAAGGGACTTGGACACCGGGGAGCTGTTTTTT. Residues: CATSIRDLDTGELFF.

The chain carries TRBV29-1 and TRBJ2-7; 9 bases align to TRBD1. This CDR3 is 15 amino acids long. Germline CDR1 reads SQVTM; CDR2 reads ANQGSEA. V was clipped by 6 bases and J by 3 bases; unmatched bases: 12. CDR3 region: CSVTLRQGGDYEQYF. DNA for the CDR3: TGCAGCGTCACACTACGACAGGGGGGGGACTACGAGCAGTACTTC.

The chain is built from TRBV7-7 and TRBJ2-3; TRBD1 matches 8 bases. The CDR3 sequence is 15 residues long. The trim removed 3 bases at V and 3 bases at J, leaving 5 bases unmatched. CDR1 is SSHAT and CDR2 is FNYEAQ in the germline V gene (reference sequence). Here the CDR3 DNA reads TGTGCCAGCAGCTTTCTGAACAGGGGGACAGATACGCAGTATTTT. This codes for CASSFLNRGTDTQYF.

The chain combines TRBV11-2 with TRBJ2-3; D unresolved. The V and J ends lost 3 bases and 2 bases respectively, with 9 bases between them. CDR3 length: 14 amino acids. In germline, CDR1 is SGHAT, CDR2 FQNNGV. Written as DNA, the CDR3 is TGTGCCAGCAGCTTCCACACCTCCACAGATACGCAGTATTTT. This codes for CASSFHTSTDTQYF.

The gene calls are TRBV9 and TRBJ1-4; tentative D call: TRBD1 (5 bases). Germline V gives CDR1 SGDLS, CDR2 YYNGEE. The germline V and J ends were trimmed by 7 bases and 4 bases, with 14 bases remaining between them. This CDR3 contains 14 residues. CDR3 nucleotide sequence: TGTGCCAGCGGGCGGGACTCCAGTAATGAAAAACTGTTTTTT. It codes for CASGRDSSNEKLFF.

The V gene is TRBV5-4, the J gene TRBJ2-2, with 8 bases that match TRBD2. Unmatched junction bases numbered 5, after V lost 1 base and J lost 0 bases. CDR3 length: 17 amino acids. The germline gives CDR1 SGHNT, CDR2 YYREEE (reference sequence). The CDR3 DNA reads TGTGCCAGCAGCTTGTTTAGGCGGGGGGCGAACACCGGGGAGCTGTTTTTT. This gives the protein CASSLFRRGANTGELFF.

The rearrangement joins TRBV3-1 (or the pseudogene TRBV3-2) to TRBJ2-1; 10 bases fit TRBD2. Trimming took 1 base from V and 6 from J; bases not matched to a gene: 6. The CDR3 sequence is 16 residues long. CDR1 and CDR2 from the germline V gene are LGHDT and YNNKEL (reference sequence). CDR3 nucleotide sequence: TGTGCCAGCAGCCAAGGGCTAGCGGGGGTCCGCAATGAGCAGTTCTTC. This codes for CASSQGLAGVRNEQFF.

The V call is TRBV27, the J call TRBJ1-2; 9 bases match TRBD1. J lost 2 bases, V lost 9 bases, and 10 bases had no gene match. Germline CDR1 reads MNHEY; CDR2 reads SMNVEV (reference sequence). The CDR3 runs 15 residues. CDR3 DNA: TGTGCCAGTAGTAACAGGGGGCGGTGGAACTATGGCTACACCTTC. It translates to CASSNRGRWNYGYTF.

V is TRBV7-5 and J is TRBJ1-4. TRBV7-5 is recorded as a pseudogene. The CDR3 spans 19 residues. CDR3 protein: CARSSTNYPGGGTNEKLFF. CDR3 DNA sequence: TGTGCCAGAAGCTCCACCAACTACCCCGGGGGAGGGACTAATGAAAAACTGTTTTTT.

The chain carries TRBV2 and TRBJ1-5, with D maybe TRBD1 (6 bases). The germline V gene has CDR1 SNHLY and CDR2 FYNNEI. This CDR3 is 14 amino acids long. V was cut by 7 bases and J by 7 bases, with 17 bases left in between. The CDR3 is CASNTGQNFQPQHF. CDR3 coding DNA: TGTGCCAGCAATACGGGACAAAATTTCCAGCCCCAGCATTTT.

This clone was recorded once. The chain links TRBV3-1 (or the pseudogene TRBV3-2) to TRBJ1-5; D is undetermined. The CDR3 is made up of 16 amino acids. The V and J ends lost 6 bases and 7 bases respectively, with 22 bases between them. Germline V gives CDR1 LGHDT, CDR2 YNNKEL (reference sequence). The CDR3 DNA reads as TGTGCCAGCAGTCTCTCCGGTCGGGGATCGGGGCAGCCCCAGCATTTT. Translating gives CASSLSGRGSGQPQHF.

The chain joins TRBV7-2 to TRBJ2-1; 12 bases map to TRBD2. This CDR3 has 15 residues. Germline-derived CDR1 and CDR2 are SGHTA and FQGNSA. V was clipped by 4 bases and J by 5 bases; unmatched bases: 3. DNA of the CDR3: TGTGCCAGCAGCTCACGACTAGCGGGGGACAATGAGCAGTTCTTC. It translates to CASSSRLAGDNEQFF.

The chain combines TRBV7-2 with TRBJ1-3, with TRBD1 identical over 9 bases. J lost 4 bases, V lost 3 bases, and 4 bases had no gene match. The CDR3 length is 15 residues. CDR1 and CDR2 (germline): SGHTA, FQGNSA. In DNA, the CDR3 is TGTGCCAGCAGCTTGGACAGGGGAGCCGGAAACACCATATATTTT. It is translated as CASSLDRGAGNTIYF.

The chain is built from TRBV10-2 and TRBJ1-3; TRBD1 matches 11 bases. The CDR3 runs to 15 residues. Per the germline V gene, CDR1 is WSHSY and CDR2 is SAAADI. After removal of 6 bases from V and 1 base from J, the junction contained 2 bases not matched to a gene. The chain's CDR3 is CASRDRGRSGNTIYF. DNA of the CDR3: TGCGCCAGCAGGGACAGGGGGCGGTCTGGAAACACCATATATTTT.

The V and J genes are TRBV5-1 and TRBJ2-1; 8 nucleotides match TRBD2. Germline loops: CDR1 SGHRS, CDR2 YFSETQ. The CDR3 spans 15 residues. V was pared by 1 base and J by 6 bases, with 6 bases of the junction left unmatched. CDR3 amino acids: CASSLKAGAANEQFF. For the CDR3, the DNA is TGCGCCAGCAGCTTGAAAGCGGGGGCGGCCAATGAGCAGTTCTTC.

The J gene is TRBJ1-1, the V gene TRBV10-3; maybe TRBD1 (5 bases). The length of the CDR3 is 14 residues. The V end lost 6 bases, the J end lost 2 bases, and 13 bases lay between the germline ends. CDR1 and CDR2 from the germline V gene are ENHRY and SYGVKD. The CDR3 loop is CAISPRQINTEAFF. Written as DNA, the CDR3 is TGTGCCATCAGCCCCAGACAGATTAACACTGAAGCTTTCTTT.

This chain joins TRBV24-1 and TRBJ1-2; D possibly corresponds to TRBD1 (5 bases). Trimming took 4 bases from V and 3 from J, leaving 14 bases between them. There are 15 residues in the CDR3. Germline CDR1 reads KGHDR; CDR2 reads SFDVKD. CDR3 in DNA: TGTGCCACCAGTGACTCAGGGAAAAAGGACTATGGCTACACCTTC. Its protein is CATSDSGKKDYGYTF.